This T cell receptor beta chain appears in the sequencing data of a study of blood T cell repertoires in COVID-19. Background on the study: The origin of the acute and convalescent COVID-19 samples was the United States, Italy and Spain. In each case, the material was cDNA or gDNA derived from T cells, B-cell-depleted T cells, or PBMCs.

CDR1 KGHDR and CDR2 SFDVKD come from the germline V gene. This CDR3 has 19 residues. V shed 0 bases and J shed 0 bases, with 17 bases lying between them. Sequencing used immunoSEQ multiplex PCR; TCRdb keeps in-frame clones, though not all of them. Of fewer than 450,000 clones listed, around 91% are singletons. The specimen was peripheral blood. The rearrangement links TRBV24-1 to TRBJ1-5; D uncertain. The receptor's source is a young woman who had recovered from COVID-19. CDR3 DNA sequence: TGTGCCACCAGTGATTTGGGGCCGTGGTTGGGTTATAGCAATCAGCCCCAGCATTTT. Translating gives CATSDLGPWLGYSNQPQHF.